The 21 T cell receptor beta chains in this list originate from one sample, sequenced in a study of blood T cell repertoires in COVID-19. Sequencing was performed with immunoSEQ multiplex PCR; in TCRdb, only in-frame clones are kept and a portion is missing. The table lists under 300,000 clones, roughly 89% of them singletons. The sample was PBMCs or T cells enriched from blood (not recorded which). The receptors stem from a woman in her sixties or seventies who had recovered from COVID-19.

This chain joins TRBV5-1 and TRBJ2-3; D is possibly TRBD1 (6 bases). Trimming stripped 2 bases from V and 5 bases from J, with 9 bases between. The length of the CDR3 is 13 residues. CDR1 and CDR2 (germline): SGHRS, YFSETQ. The CDR3 region has the DNA TGCGCCAGCAGCTTCTGGGGGCAAGATACGCAGTATTTT. Its translation: CASSFWGQDTQYF.

V usage is TRBV28 and J usage is TRBJ1-6; TRBD1 is a possible D gene (6 bases). Trimming removed 5 bases from V and 0 bases from J, with 11 bases in between. Germline lookup yields CDR1 MDHEN and CDR2 SYDVKM. CDR3 length: 16 residues. CDR3: CASSQNRVSYNSPLHF. For the CDR3, the DNA is TGTGCCAGCAGTCAAAACAGGGTCTCCTATAATTCACCCCTCCACTTT.

The chain couples TRBV2 to TRBJ2-1; 10 bases fit TRBD2. The germline V gene has CDR1 SNHLY and CDR2 FYNNEI. This CDR3 spans 17 amino acids. Trimming removed 8 bases from V and 0 bases from J; junction bases left unmatched: 10. CDR3 DNA: TGTGCCAGCCTTGGTAGCGGGGGGTGGAGCTCCTACAATGAGCAGTTCTTC. Its translation is CASLGSGGWSSYNEQFF.

The chain combines TRBV6-6 with TRBJ1-1; D is unresolved. The CDR3 covers 14 residues. The V and J ends lost 5 bases and 0 bases respectively, with 10 bases between them. Per the germline V gene, CDR1 is MNHNY and CDR2 is SVGAGI (reference sequence). The CDR3, as DNA: TGTGCCAGCAGTGGTGCTACGTTGAACACTGAAGCTTTCTTT. It codes for CASSGATLNTEAFF.

V usage is TRBV30 and J usage is TRBJ1-1, with D perhaps matching TRBD1 (6 bases). Germline V CDR1 and CDR2: GTSNPN, SVGIG (reference sequence). The CDR3 is 14 amino acids. The V end lost 3 bases, the J end lost 4 bases, and 15 bases lay between the germline ends. The CDR3 nucleotides read TGTGCCTGGAGAGAACAGGGTGGAGGCACTGAAGCTTTCTTT. Translation: CAWREQGGGTEAFF.

The rearrangement joins TRBV29-1 to TRBJ2-7, with TRBD2 matching 13 bases. Germline V gene data show CDR1 as SQVTM and CDR2 as ANQGSEA. The V and J ends lost 4 bases and 1 base, in that order; junction bases with no gene match: 7. CDR3 length: 16 residues. The CDR3 here is CSVVGLAGALSYEQYF. The CDR3 coding sequence is TGCAGCGTTGTTGGACTAGCGGGGGCCCTATCCTACGAGCAGTACTTC.

The table lists this clone with a count of one. The chain links TRBV5-5 to TRBJ1-1; 9 nucleotides line up with TRBD1. The CDR3 length is 15 residues. Germline-derived CDR1 and CDR2 are SGHKS and YYEKEE (reference sequence). J lost 4 bases, V lost 2 bases, and 6 bases had no gene match. DNA of the CDR3: TGTGCCAGCAGCTTACTGGGACAGGGAAGCACTGAAGCTTTCTTT. Protein product: CASSLLGQGSTEAFF.

Only one count was recorded for this clone. This chain links TRBV30 with TRBJ2-1, with D maybe TRBD2 (7 bases). Germline V lookup: CDR1 GTSNPN, CDR2 SVGIG (reference sequence). The length of the CDR3 is 17 residues. The V end was cut by 3 bases, the J end by 8 bases, with 26 bases between. The CDR3 sequence: CAWSIGGTGGFFDEQFF. The DNA of the CDR3 is TGTGCCTGGAGCATAGGGGGGACGGGAGGTTTTTTCGATGAGCAGTTCTTC.

This clone was recorded only once. This chain connects TRBV27 to TRBJ2-1; TRBD2 matches at 7 bases. Trimming removed 5 bases from V and 7 bases from J; junction bases left unmatched: 17. There are 17 residues in the CDR3. From germline, CDR1 is MNHEY and CDR2 SMNVEV (reference sequence). The CDR3: CASSRYPPGGRHNEQFF. In nucleotides, the CDR3 is TGTGCCAGCAGTCGTTATCCCCCCGGGGGGAGACATAATGAGCAGTTCTTC.

The CDR3: CASSVATQGGNYGYTF. In nucleotides, the CDR3 is TGTGCCAGCAGCGTAGCTACCCAGGGGGGTAACTATGGCTACACCTTC. The gene calls are TRBV9 and TRBJ1-2, with 7 nucleotides matching TRBD1. There are 16 residues in the CDR3. V was clipped by 0 bases and J by 1 base; unmatched bases: 6. Germline CDR1 reads SGDLS; CDR2 reads YYNGEE.

The chain combines TRBV7-2 with TRBJ1-1; 9 positions match TRBD1. Germline V gene data show CDR1 as SGHTA and CDR2 as FQGNSA. The ends lost 5 bases at V and 0 bases at J; junction bases unmatched: 4. This CDR3 contains 15 residues. The CDR3 sequence: CASSPQGAMNTEAFF. CDR3 sequence (DNA): TGTGCCAGCAGCCCACAGGGGGCCATGAACACTGAAGCTTTCTTT.

V usage is TRBV4-1 and J usage is TRBJ2-7; 10 bases align to TRBD1. The CDR3 is 15 amino acids. Losses at the gene ends were 4 bases for V and 3 bases for J; bases not matched to a gene: 6. Per germline, CDR1 MGHRA and CDR2 YSYEKL. CDR3 residues: CASSPGTGAHYEQYF. CDR3 nucleotide sequence: TGCGCCAGCAGCCCGGGGACAGGGGCTCACTACGAGCAGTACTTC.

V and J are TRBV25-1 and TRBJ2-1; TRBD2 matches 8 bases. J was trimmed by 9 bases and V by 6 bases; bases with no gene match: 13. The germline V gene has CDR1 MGHDK and CDR2 SYGVNS. The length of the CDR3 is 15 residues. The CDR3 bases are TGTGCCAGCAGCAACCGGGGGGGCGGGAGAACTGAGCAGTTCTTC. Translating gives CASSNRGGGRTEQFF.

This clone appeared a few times. This chain uses TRBV24-1 with TRBJ1-1; TRBD1 matches at 7 bases. Trimming cost V 7 bases and J 8 bases; bases outside gene matches: 9. Germline lookup yields CDR1 KGHDR and CDR2 SFDVKD. The CDR3 consists of 13 residues. The CDR3 DNA reads TGTGCCACCAGAGACAGGGCCGCTGGAGAAGCTTTCTTT. It translates to CATRDRAAGEAFF.

This clone was seen a single time. The V call is TRBV7-2, the J call TRBJ1-4; D unclear. The V end was cut by 2 bases, the J end by 0 bases, with 4 bases between. This CDR3 spans 14 amino acids. Germline V CDR1 and CDR2: SGHTA, FQGNSA. The CDR3 here is CASSLFTTNEKLFF. CDR3 nucleotide sequence: TGTGCCAGCAGCTTATTTACAACTAATGAAAAACTGTTTTTT.

The V gene is TRBV3-1 (or the pseudogene TRBV3-2), the J gene TRBJ2-5; 15 nucleotides match TRBD2. The trim removed 3 bases at V and 4 bases at J, leaving 9 bases unmatched. CDR1 is LGHDT and CDR2 is YNNKEL in the germline V gene (reference sequence). CDR3 length equals 18 residues. CDR3 DNA: TGTGCCAGCAGCCAGGGGGCTCCGGGACTAGCGGGAGGAGAGACCCAGTACTTC. It translates to CASSQGAPGLAGGETQYF.

The chain recombines TRBV27 with TRBJ2-2; D remains unclear. V shed 4 bases and J shed 4 bases, with 10 bases lying between them. This CDR3 spans 14 amino acids. The germline gives CDR1 MNHEY, CDR2 SMNVEV (reference sequence). The CDR3 here is CASSSWQITGELFF. CDR3 coding DNA: TGTGCCAGCAGTTCTTGGCAGATCACCGGGGAGCTGTTTTTT.

This chain joins TRBV2 and TRBJ1-5, with D possibly TRBD1 on 6 matching bases. CDR1 and CDR2 from the germline V gene are SNHLY and FYNNEI. With 1 base removed from V and 3 bases from J, the gap between germline ends came to 13 bases. CDR3 length: 16 amino acids. CDR3: CASSEEGHTFNQPQHF. In nucleotides, the CDR3 is TGTGCCAGCAGTGAAGAGGGACACACTTTCAATCAGCCCCAGCATTTT.

The table lists this clone with a few counts. V usage is TRBV5-1 and J usage is TRBJ2-2; 9 positions agree with TRBD2. The CDR3 has 15 residues. Germline CDR1 reads SGHRS; CDR2 reads YFSETQ. Unmatched junction bases numbered 3, after V lost 5 bases and J lost 1 base. The CDR3 coding sequence is TGCGCCAGCAGGAGCGGGGGGTTGAACACCGGGGAGCTGTTTTTT. Translation: CASRSGGLNTGELFF.

Only one count was recorded for this clone. J is TRBJ1-2 and V is TRBV28; 7 positions agree with TRBD1. J was trimmed by 8 bases and V by 7 bases; bases with no gene match: 10. The CDR3 is 13 residues long. The germline V gene encodes CDR1 MDHEN and CDR2 SYDVKM. The CDR3 loop reads CASTPTGFGGYTF. CDR3 nucleotides: TGTGCCAGCACCCCGACAGGGTTCGGGGGCTACACCTTC.

For the CDR3, the DNA is TGTGCCAGCAGCCTAGCGGGAGGCCCGACCTACGAGCAGTACTTC. It is translated as CASSLAGGPTYEQYF. The rearrangement joins TRBV3-1 (or the pseudogene TRBV3-2) to TRBJ2-7; TRBD2 aligns across 10 bases. Germline V gene data show CDR1 as LGHDT and CDR2 as YNNKEL (reference sequence). This CDR3 contains 15 residues. Trimming took 4 bases from V and 2 from J; bases not matched to a gene: 5.